This T cell receptor beta chain is drawn from a study of technical replicates of blood from several donors. The CDR3 runs 15 residues. V gave up 4 bases and J gave up 6 bases; unmatched junction bases: 7. Looked up from germline, CDR1 is LGHNA and CDR2 is YNFKEQ. Clones were read by immunoSEQ multiplex PCR, and TCRdb kept only the in-frame ones, dropping some. The top ten clones hold 0.25% of a sample with fewer than 90,000 clones, approximately 94% of them seen once. Sequenced sample: T cells isolated from PBMCs. The clonotype originates from a human donor in good health. The V gene is TRBV4-2, the J gene TRBJ2-2; 8 bases agree with TRBD2. The CDR3 spells CASSLGGAEAGELFF. CDR3 DNA sequence: TGTGCCAGCAGCCTCGGGGGGGCCGAGGCCGGGGAGCTGTTTTTT.